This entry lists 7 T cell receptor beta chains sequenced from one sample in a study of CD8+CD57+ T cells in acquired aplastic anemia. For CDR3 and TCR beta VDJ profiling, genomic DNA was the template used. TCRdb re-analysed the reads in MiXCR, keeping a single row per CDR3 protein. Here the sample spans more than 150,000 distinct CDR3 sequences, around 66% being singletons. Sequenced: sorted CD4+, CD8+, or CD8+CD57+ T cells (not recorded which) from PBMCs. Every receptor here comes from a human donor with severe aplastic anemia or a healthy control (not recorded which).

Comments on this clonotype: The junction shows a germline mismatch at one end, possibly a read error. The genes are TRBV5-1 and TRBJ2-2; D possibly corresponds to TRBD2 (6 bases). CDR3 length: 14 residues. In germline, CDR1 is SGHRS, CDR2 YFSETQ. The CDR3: CANSSGGVGGELFF. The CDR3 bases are TGCGCCAACAGCTCCGGGGGAGTGGGCGGGGAGCTGTTTTTT.

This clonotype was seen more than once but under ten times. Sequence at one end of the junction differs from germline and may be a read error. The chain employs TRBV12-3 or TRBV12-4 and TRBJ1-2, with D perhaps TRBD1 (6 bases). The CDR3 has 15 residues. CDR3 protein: CASSLWGGLNNGYTF. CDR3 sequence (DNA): TGTGCCAGCAGTTTATGGGGGGGGCTTAACAATGGCTACACCTTC.

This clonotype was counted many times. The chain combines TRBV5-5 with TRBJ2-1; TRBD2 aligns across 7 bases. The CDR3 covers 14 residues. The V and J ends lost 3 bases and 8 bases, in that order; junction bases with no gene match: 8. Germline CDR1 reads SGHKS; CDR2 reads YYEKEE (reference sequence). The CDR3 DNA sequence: TGTGCCAGCAGCTCCCTCGGGGGGTTAGATGAGCAGTTCTTC. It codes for CASSSLGGLDEQFF.

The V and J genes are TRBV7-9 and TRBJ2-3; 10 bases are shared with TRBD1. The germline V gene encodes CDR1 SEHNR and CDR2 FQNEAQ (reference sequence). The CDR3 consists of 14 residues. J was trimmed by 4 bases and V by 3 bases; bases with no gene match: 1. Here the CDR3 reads CASSLGQGSDTQYF. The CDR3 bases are TGTGCCAGCAGCTTGGGACAGGGGTCAGATACGCAGTATTTT.

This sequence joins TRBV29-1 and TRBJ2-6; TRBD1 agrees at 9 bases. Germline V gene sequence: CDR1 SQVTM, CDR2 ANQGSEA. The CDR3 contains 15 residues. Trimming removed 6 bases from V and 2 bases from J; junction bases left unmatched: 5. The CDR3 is CSVGGQGPGANVLTF. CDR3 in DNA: TGCAGCGTGGGGGGACAGGGCCCTGGGGCCAACGTCCTGACTTTC. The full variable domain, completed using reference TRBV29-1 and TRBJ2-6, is SAVISQKPSRDICQRGTSLTIQCQVDSQVTMMFWYRQQPGQSLTLIATANQGSEATYESGFVIDKFPISRPNLTFSTLTVSNMSPEDSSIYLCSVGGQGPGANVLTFGAGSRLTVL.

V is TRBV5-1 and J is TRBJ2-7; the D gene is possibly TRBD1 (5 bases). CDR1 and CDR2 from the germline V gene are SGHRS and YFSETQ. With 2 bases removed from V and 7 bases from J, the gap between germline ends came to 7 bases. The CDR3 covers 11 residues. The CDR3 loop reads CASSFQGEQYF. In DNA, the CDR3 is TGCGCCAGCAGCTTCCAGGGAGAGCAGTACTTC.

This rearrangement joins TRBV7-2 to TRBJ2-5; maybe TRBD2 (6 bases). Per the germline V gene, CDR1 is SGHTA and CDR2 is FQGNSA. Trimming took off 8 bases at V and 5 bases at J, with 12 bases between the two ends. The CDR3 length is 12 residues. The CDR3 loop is CASRGMGETQYF. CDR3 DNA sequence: TGTGCCAGCCGGGGGATGGGGGAGACCCAGTACTTC.